This TCR beta chain derives from a study of T cell repertoires and Cas9 in healthy adults. Sequenced by immunoSEQ multiplex PCR; TCRdb stores in-frame clones only, minus some. The top ten clones hold 0.84% of a sample with more than 20,000 clones, about nine tenths of them seen once. The CDR3 is 11 amino acids. V shed 8 bases and J shed 4 bases, with 8 bases lying between them. CDR1 and CDR2 (germline): MNHEY, SMNVEV (reference sequence). This clonotype was obtained from a human donor in good health. The sample consisted of CD4+ effector T cells (CD127+, CD25-, CD137-, CD154-) from PBMCs; culture status not recorded. The chain is built from TRBV27 and TRBJ1-2, with D possibly matching TRBD1 (5 bases). The CDR3 is CASGDRYGYTF. In nucleotides, the CDR3 is TGTGCCAGCGGGGACCGCTATGGCTACACCTTC.